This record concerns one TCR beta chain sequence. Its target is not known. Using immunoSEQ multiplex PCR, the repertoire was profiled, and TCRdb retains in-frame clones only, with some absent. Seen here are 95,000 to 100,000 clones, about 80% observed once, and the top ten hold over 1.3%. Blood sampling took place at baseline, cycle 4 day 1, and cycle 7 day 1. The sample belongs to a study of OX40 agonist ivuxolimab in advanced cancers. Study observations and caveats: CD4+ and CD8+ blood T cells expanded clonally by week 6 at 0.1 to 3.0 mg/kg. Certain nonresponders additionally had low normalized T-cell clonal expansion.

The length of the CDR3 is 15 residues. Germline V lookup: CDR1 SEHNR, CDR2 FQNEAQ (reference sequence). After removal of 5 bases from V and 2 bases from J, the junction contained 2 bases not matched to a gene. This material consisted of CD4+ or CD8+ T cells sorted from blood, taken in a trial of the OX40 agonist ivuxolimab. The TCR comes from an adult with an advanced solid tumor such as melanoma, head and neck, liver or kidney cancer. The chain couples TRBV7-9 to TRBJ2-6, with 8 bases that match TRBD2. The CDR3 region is CASSRRGAGANVLTF. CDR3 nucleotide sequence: TGTGCCAGCAGCCGGCGGGGGGCTGGGGCCAACGTCCTGACTTTC.